The 16 T cell receptor beta chains given below trace back to one sample, sequenced in a study of blood T cell repertoires in COVID-19. The repertoire was sequenced with immunoSEQ multiplex PCR; TCRdb's copy has only in-frame clones and lacks some. The sample lists around 300,000 clones, about 88% occurring once. The source material was PBMCs or T cells enriched from blood (not recorded which). Source of these receptors: a woman aged 45-59 years who had recovered from COVID-19.

V usage is TRBV19 and J usage is TRBJ1-5; 7 positions match TRBD1. V lost 6 bases and J lost 5; bases outside the gene matches: 4. This CDR3 has 13 amino acids. Germline CDR1 LNHDA, CDR2 SQIVND (reference sequence). CDR3 DNA sequence: TGTGCCAGTAGCTACACAGGGGATCAGCCCCAGCATTTT. It encodes CASSYTGDQPQHF.

The chain uses TRBV5-4 and TRBJ2-1; a possible D gene is TRBD2 (5 bases). This CDR3 is built from 12 residues. V gave up 4 bases and J gave up 8 bases, with 10 bases separating them. The germline V gene has CDR1 SGHNT and CDR2 YYREEE (reference sequence). As DNA, the CDR3 is TGTGCCAGCAGCAATACTAGGTATGAGCAGTTCTTC. Encoded protein: CASSNTRYEQFF. The whole variable domain, remainder taken from reference TRBV5-4 and TRBJ2-1, is ETGVTQSPTHLIKTRGQQVTLRCSSQSGHNTVSWYQQALGQGPQFIFQYYREEENGRGNFPPRFSGLQFPNYSSELNVNALELDDSALYLCASSNTRYEQFFGPGTRLTVL.

The V and J genes are TRBV3-1 (or the pseudogene TRBV3-2) and TRBJ1-3, with no clear D. V gave up 1 base and J gave up 5 bases, with 9 bases separating them. Germline assignment: CDR1 LGHDT and CDR2 YNNKEL (reference sequence). The CDR3 sequence is 14 residues long. The CDR3 region is CASSQAEARNTIYF. The CDR3 region has the DNA TGTGCCAGCAGCCAAGCAGAGGCAAGAAACACCATATATTTT.

A few counts support this clone. The V and J genes are TRBV5-1 and TRBJ1-1; D might be TRBD1 (6 bases). The V end was cut by 0 bases, the J end by 10 bases, with 19 bases between. CDR1 and CDR2 from the germline V gene are SGHRS and YFSETQ. This CDR3 spans 15 amino acids. The CDR3: CASSLAGLEQGRAFF. DNA of the CDR3: TGCGCCAGCAGCTTGGCCGGGCTAGAACAGGGTAGAGCTTTCTTT.

This chain joins TRBV5-4 and TRBJ2-3; the match to TRBD2 covers 14 bases. The length of the CDR3 is 19 residues. With 4 bases clipped from V and 3 bases from J, the junction kept 13 bases outside the gene matches. The germline V gene has CDR1 SGHNT and CDR2 YYREEE (reference sequence). The CDR3 DNA reads as TGTGCCAGCAGCCCTCAGGGGGGACTAGCGGGAGCCTCGACAGATACGCAGTATTTT. It specifies CASSPQGGLAGASTDTQYF.

J is TRBJ2-3 and V is TRBV6-5; TRBD2 matches at 8 bases. CDR1 MNHEY and CDR2 SVGAGI come from the germline V gene. The CDR3 is 15 amino acids. J gave up 4 bases and V 2 bases, and 5 bases lay outside the gene matches. This chain's CDR3 is CASSYQRGRSDTQYF. The CDR3 region has the DNA TGTGCCAGCAGTTACCAGCGGGGGAGGTCAGATACGCAGTATTTT.

The CDR3 region is CASSQAQGVSFDEQFF. CDR3 DNA: TGTGCCAGCAGCCAAGCTCAGGGGGTTAGTTTCGATGAGCAGTTCTTC. The chain couples TRBV4-2 to TRBJ2-1, with 7 bases fitting TRBD1. This CDR3 region has 16 residues. Looked up from germline, CDR1 is LGHNA and CDR2 is YNFKEQ. Trimming removed 1 base from V and 8 bases from J; junction bases left unmatched: 11.

The chain joins TRBV5-1 to TRBJ1-1; TRBD1 is a possible D gene (5 bases). Trimming cost V 3 bases and J 5 bases, with 17 bases left between them. From germline, CDR1 is SGHRS and CDR2 YFSETQ. The CDR3 spans 15 residues. In DNA, the CDR3 is TGCGCCAGCAGCTCCCGGACACCCGGGAGGACTGAAGCTTTCTTT. This codes for CASSSRTPGRTEAFF.

This CDR3 is CASRLALNTEAFF. The CDR3 bases are TGTGCCAGCAGATTGGCCCTGAACACTGAAGCTTTCTTT. The chain recombines TRBV6-5 with TRBJ1-1, with D unclear. Trimming removed 6 bases at V and 0 bases at J, with 8 bases between. The CDR3 has 13 amino acids. Germline CDR1 is MNHEY and CDR2 is SVGAGI.

This clone came up once. This chain connects TRBV18 to TRBJ2-3; 12 bases align to TRBD2. In germline, CDR1 is KGHSH, CDR2 LQKENI. V trimming: 3 bases; J trimming: 6 bases; junction bases outside the gene matches: 19. The CDR3 totals 20 residues. Here the CDR3 reads CASSPRTVRLAGEVPDTQYF. The CDR3 region has the DNA TGTGCCAGCTCACCCCGAACGGTGAGACTAGCGGGGGAGGTTCCCGATACGCAGTATTTT.

The chain recombines TRBV5-1 with TRBJ1-2; 11 bases agree with TRBD1. In germline, CDR1 is SGHRS, CDR2 YFSETQ. The CDR3 spans 14 residues. The J segment lost 7 bases and the V segment lost 4 bases, leaving 6 bases of the junction unmatched. CDR3 sequence reads: CASSDGQGAGGYTF. The CDR3 coding sequence is TGCGCCAGCAGCGACGGACAGGGGGCCGGTGGCTACACCTTC.

The chain joins TRBV28 to TRBJ2-5; 9 nucleotides align to TRBD2. CDR3 size: 19 residues. Germline V gene lookup returns CDR1 MDHEN and CDR2 SYDVKM. V was clipped by 1 base and J by 0 bases; unmatched bases: 12. DNA for the CDR3: TGTGCCAGCAGTTTATCAGTGTTGATTGCGGGAGGGAACCAAGAGACCCAGTACTTC. Translation: CASSLSVLIAGGNQETQYF.

The chain couples TRBV4-3 to TRBJ1-5; D not certain. V lost 4 bases to trimming and J lost 0 bases, with 10 bases between them. There are 15 residues in the CDR3. The germline V gene has CDR1 LGHNA and CDR2 YSLEER. The CDR3 region has the DNA TGCGCCAGCAGCCCAAGTACGGGTAGCAATCAGCCCCAGCATTTT. It encodes CASSPSTGSNQPQHF.

The chain links TRBV7-2 to TRBJ2-1; 10 nucleotides match TRBD2. The CDR3 contains 16 residues. Germline V lookup: CDR1 SGHTA, CDR2 FQGNSA. Unmatched junction bases numbered 12, after V lost 6 bases and J lost 7 bases. The CDR3 here is CASSRLAGAVGNEQFF. CDR3 bases: TGTGCCAGCAGTCGTCTAGCGGGAGCCGTGGGGAATGAGCAGTTCTTC.

The V call is TRBV24-1, the J call TRBJ2-1; TRBD2 matches at 10 bases. With 4 bases clipped from V and 6 bases from J, the junction kept 2 bases outside the gene matches. This CDR3 is 14 amino acids long. Germline V gives CDR1 KGHDR, CDR2 SFDVKD. The CDR3 is CATSEASGGNEQFF. CDR3 nucleotides: TGTGCCACCAGTGAAGCTAGCGGGGGCAATGAGCAGTTCTTC.

The chain employs TRBV2 and TRBJ1-5; D remains unclear. CDR1 SNHLY and CDR2 FYNNEI come from the germline V gene. Deletions cut 5 bases from V and 6 bases from J, with 11 bases between. The CDR3 runs to 13 residues. For the CDR3, the DNA is TGTGCCAGCAGTTTGTCAGGTGGTCAGCCCCAGCATTTT. Its protein product is CASSLSGGQPQHF.